The 25 T cell receptor beta chains reported below all come from one sample, sequenced in a study of blood T cells in healthy people across ages. Alongside a J-beta primer mix, a sample-barcoded 5' primer served in a second PCR lasting about 7 to 11 cycles. TCRdb ran MiXCR on the 5' RACE reads and lists one entry per CDR3 protein. The sample has 450,000 to 650,000 distinct CDR3 sequences, less than 25% seen once; the top ten hold under 9%. The same sample was also used in a study of T cells of mothers and their children.

Sequenced: blood. The receptors here all came from a boy younger than 18 in good health.

This rearrangement joins TRBV4-3 to TRBJ1-1; D remains unclear. The CDR3 runs to 14 residues. V dropped 0 bases and J dropped 5 bases, with 10 bases sitting between them. Germline CDR1 reads LGHNA; CDR2 reads YSLEER. The CDR3 spells CASSQDPGETEAFF. The CDR3 bases are TGCGCCAGCAGCCAAGATCCCGGGGAGACTGAAGCTTTCTTT.

The chain uses TRBV29-1 and TRBJ1-1; D ambiguous. There are 11 residues in the CDR3. V was shortened by 5 bases and J by 1 base, with 5 bases between the two germline ends. The germline gives CDR1 SQVTM, CDR2 ANQGSEA. CDR3 in amino acids: CSVFANTEAFF. The CDR3 nucleotides are TGCAGCGTTTTCGCGAACACTGAAGCTTTCTTT. Supplemented by reference TRBV29-1 and TRBJ1-1, the full variable domain reads SAVISQKPSRDICQRGTSLTIQCQVDSQVTMMFWYRQQPGQSLTLIATANQGSEATYESGFVIDKFPISRPNLTFSTLTVSNMSPEDSSIYLCSVFANTEAFFGQGTRLTVV.

This clonotype was seen many times. This chain links TRBV7-9 with TRBJ1-4; D is unclear. The germline gives CDR1 SEHNR, CDR2 FQNEAQ (reference sequence). Between the trimmed V and J ends, which lost 3 bases and 8 bases, there was a span of 16 bases. The length of the CDR3 is 15 residues. CDR3 in amino acids: CASSLASWYEEKLFF. The CDR3 DNA sequence: TGTGCCAGCAGCTTGGCCTCATGGTATGAAGAAAAACTGTTTTTT.

Ten or more counts support this clonotype. J is TRBJ2-5 and V is TRBV4-2; 10 bases align to TRBD2. The CDR3 is 16 residues long. Losses at the gene ends were 4 bases for V and 3 bases for J; bases not matched to a gene: 8. CDR1 is LGHNA and CDR2 is YNFKEQ in the germline V gene. CDR3 sequence reads: CASSRQPSGGKETQYF. In DNA form, the CDR3 reads TGTGCCAGCAGCCGGCAACCTAGCGGGGGAAAAGAGACCCAGTACTTC.

This chain uses TRBV27 with TRBJ1-6; 7 nucleotides align to TRBD1. This CDR3 spans 18 amino acids. Germline V gene data show CDR1 as MNHEY and CDR2 as SMNVEV (reference sequence). J lost 0 bases, V lost 2 bases, and 7 bases had no gene match. The DNA for the CDR3 is TGTGCCAGCAGTTTACCGAGACAGGGAAGCTCCTATAATTCACCCCTCCACTTT. This translates into CASSLPRQGSSYNSPLHF.

The gene calls are TRBV21-1 and TRBJ2-2; TRBD2, the table's D call, was not compared with the DNA. TRBV21-1 represents a pseudogene. The CDR3 is made up of 18 amino acids. The CDR3 coding sequence is TGTGCCAGCAGCCCCCCCGAGGGACTAGCGGGCAACACCGGGGAGCTGTTTTTT. It is translated as CASSPPEGLAGNTGELFF.

This clonotype was detected a few times. This sequence joins TRBV11-2 and TRBJ2-3; D is ambiguous. The CDR3 runs 14 residues. CDR1 SGHAT and CDR2 FQNNGV come from the germline V gene. Trimming took 4 bases from V and 2 from J, leaving 10 bases between them. The CDR3 loop is CASSSDVDTDTQYF. In DNA, the CDR3 is TGTGCCAGCAGCTCCGACGTGGACACAGATACGCAGTATTTT.

The rearrangement uses TRBV7-9 and TRBJ1-1; TRBD1 might be the D (5 bases). CDR1 and CDR2 (germline): SEHNR, FQNEAQ (reference sequence). This CDR3 comprises 14 residues. With 7 bases removed from V and 4 bases from J, the gap between germline ends came to 16 bases. CDR3 region: CASIERGGSTEAFF. In DNA form, the CDR3 reads TGTGCCAGCATCGAGAGGGGTGGGAGCACTGAAGCTTTCTTT.

This sequence joins TRBV12-3 or TRBV12-4 and TRBJ2-7; D is perhaps TRBD1 (6 bases). V lost 5 bases and J lost 1, with 12 bases in between. This CDR3 has 14 residues. The CDR3 sequence is CASSAHGQSYEQYF. The CDR3, as DNA: TGTGCCAGCAGTGCCCACGGACAGTCCTACGAGCAGTACTTC.

The genes are TRBV28 and TRBJ2-7; TRBD1 aligns across 7 bases. Germline loops: CDR1 MDHEN, CDR2 SYDVKM. The V and J ends lost 4 bases and 2 bases, in that order; junction bases with no gene match: 8. The length of the CDR3 is 15 residues. CDR3 DNA sequence: TGTGCCAGCAGTTGGCTCGGACAGGCGACCTACGAGCAGTACTTC. As protein: CASSWLGQATYEQYF.

V and J are TRBV4-1 and TRBJ2-7, with 11 nucleotides matching TRBD2. The CDR3 contains 15 residues. The germline gives CDR1 MGHRA, CDR2 YSYEKL. J was trimmed by 7 bases and V by 1 base; bases with no gene match: 6. The CDR3 region is CASSQVGLAGGEQYF. The CDR3 region has the DNA TGCGCCAGCAGCCAAGTGGGGCTAGCGGGAGGTGAGCAGTACTTC.

This clonotype appeared many times. The rearrangement joins TRBV12-3 or TRBV12-4 to TRBJ2-5, with D perhaps being TRBD1 or TRBD2 (6 bases each). The ends were cut back, 0 bases at V and 2 bases at J, with 10 bases in the middle. This CDR3 is 15 amino acids long. The CDR3 reads CASSLAGGSQETQYF. The CDR3, as DNA: TGTGCCAGCAGTTTAGCAGGGGGGAGTCAAGAGACCCAGTACTTC.

This chain's CDR3 is CSARDTTGPPDTQYF. In nucleotides, the CDR3 is TGCAGTGCTAGAGATACGACAGGGCCCCCAGATACGCAGTATTTT. The V gene is TRBV20-1, the J gene TRBJ2-3, with 7 bases matching TRBD1. Trimming cost V 0 bases and J 4 bases; bases outside gene matches: 7. Germline V gene lookup returns CDR1 DFQATT and CDR2 SNEGSKA (reference sequence). CDR3 length: 15 amino acids.

This clonotype has more than one count but fewer than ten. The chain is built from TRBV2 and TRBJ2-4, with a weak D call TRBD1 (5 bases). Trimming removed 2 bases at V and 14 bases at J, with 31 bases between. CDR1 and CDR2 (germline): SNHLY, FYNNEI. The CDR3 is 18 residues long. The CDR3 here is CASSENLMIYKTVVGEYF. The CDR3 bases are TGTGCCAGCAGTGAAAATCTTATGATCTATAAGACAGTGGTAGGAGAGTACTTC. Full variable domain (missing parts from reference TRBV2 and TRBJ2-4): EPEVTQTPSHQVTQMGQEVILRCVPISNHLYFYWYRQILGQKVEFLVSFYNNEISEKSEIFDDQFSVERPDGSNFTLKIRSTKLEDSAMYFCASSENLMIYKTVVGEYFGAGTRLSVL.

This clonotype was observed a few times. The chain joins TRBV6-5 to TRBJ1-4; TRBD1 is a possible D gene (5 bases). Trimming took 4 bases from V and 2 from J, leaving 8 bases between them. There are 14 residues in the CDR3. The V gene's germline CDR1 is MNHEY and CDR2 SVGAGI. The CDR3 DNA sequence: TGTGCCAGCAGTTCCGCAGGGACTAATGAAAAACTGTTTTTT. This gives the protein CASSSAGTNEKLFF.

This clonotype was seen a handful of times. This chain uses TRBV12-3 or TRBV12-4 with TRBJ1-5; maybe TRBD1 (5 bases). Trimming shortened V by 6 bases and J by 0 bases, and 15 bases separated the two germline ends. The CDR3 sequence is 16 residues long. The CDR3 region is CASSYGPGGSNQPQHF. The CDR3 DNA follows: TGTGCCAGCAGCTATGGCCCCGGGGGTAGCAATCAGCCCCAGCATTTT.

The genes are TRBV20-1 and TRBJ1-3; D might be TRBD1 (5 bases). CDR1 and CDR2 (germline): DFQATT, SNEGSKA (reference sequence). The CDR3 contains 14 residues. Trimming took off 7 bases at V and 7 bases at J, with 20 bases between the two ends. DNA of the CDR3: TGCAGTGGGGCGGCCAGGGATGTTAAGAACACCATATATTTT. This translates into CSGAARDVKNTIYF.

This chain connects TRBV6-1 to TRBJ2-7, with TRBD1 identical over 7 bases. Germline CDR1 MNHNS, CDR2 SASEGT. V lost 9 bases to trimming and J lost 6 bases; unmatched junction nucleotides: 11. The CDR3 is 13 residues long. The CDR3 region is CASSGTARSEQYF. The CDR3 region has the DNA TGTGCCAGTTCCGGGACAGCTCGCTCCGAGCAGTACTTC.

To note about this clonotype: One junction end does not reproduce the germline sequence, and a read error may be involved. The chain has TRBV28 and TRBJ2-4, with D possibly matching TRBD2 (5 bases). Germline V gives CDR1 MDHEN, CDR2 SYDVKM. The CDR3 is 15 residues long. CDR3 DNA sequence: TGTGCAAGCAGTTTATCCACCGGGACCAAAAACATTCAGTACTTC. Protein sequence: CASSLSTGTKNIQYF.

This clonotype was recorded at least ten times. The V and J genes are TRBV20-1 and TRBJ1-5; no definite D call. The CDR3 spans 13 residues. The V end lost 8 bases, the J end lost 0 bases, and 11 bases lay between the germline ends. Looked up from germline, CDR1 is DFQATT and CDR2 is SNEGSKA (reference sequence). The DNA of the CDR3 is TGCAGTCCCCAGGCCTTTAGCAATCAGCCCCAGCATTTT. Its translation: CSPQAFSNQPQHF.

This clonotype was recorded a few times. The chain couples TRBV5-1 to TRBJ2-7; the D gene is possibly TRBD2 (5 bases). V shed 4 bases and J shed 3 bases, with 17 bases lying between them. Germline V gives CDR1 SGHRS, CDR2 YFSETQ. This CDR3 is 15 amino acids long. The CDR3 nucleotides are TGCGCCAGCAGCGCACGGGATCCAAGGGACTACGAGCAGTACTTC. It codes for CASSARDPRDYEQYF.

V gene TRBV12-3 or TRBV12-4 combines with J gene TRBJ2-5; the match to TRBD1 covers 9 bases. Unmatched junction bases numbered 8, after V lost 9 bases and J lost 3 bases. The CDR3 contains 14 residues. CDR3 DNA: TGTGCCAGTAACCTAGACAGGGGGAAAGAGACCCAGTACTTC. Translation gives CASNLDRGKETQYF.

This chain links TRBV7-6 with TRBJ2-5; 7 bases are a match to TRBD1. The J call may be in error: the DNA end matches TRBJ2-1 better. Germline V gene sequence: CDR1 SGHVS, CDR2 FNYEAQ. CDR3 size: 14 residues. CDR3 sequence: CASSPYPGGNEQFF. The DNA for the CDR3 is TGTGCCAGCAGCCCTTACCCAGGGGGCAATGAGCAGTTCTTC.

This clonotype was detected a few times. The chain has TRBV29-1 and TRBJ2-5, with D hard to call. The germline V gene encodes CDR1 SQVTM and CDR2 ANQGSEA. This CDR3 comprises 10 residues. With 4 bases removed from V and 5 bases from J, the gap between germline ends came to 5 bases. The CDR3 DNA reads as TGCAGCGTTGTCTTCGAGACCCAGTACTTC. This sequence encodes CSVVFETQYF.

The genes are TRBV28 and TRBJ2-1, with a weak D call TRBD1 (5 bases). V was trimmed by 7 bases and J by 5 bases, leaving 18 bases between them. Germline CDR1 is MDHEN and CDR2 is SYDVKM. The length of the CDR3 is 15 residues. CDR3 amino acids: CASTPPWGPNNEQFF. The DNA of the CDR3 is TGTGCCAGCACCCCACCCTGGGGCCCTAACAATGAGCAGTTCTTC.